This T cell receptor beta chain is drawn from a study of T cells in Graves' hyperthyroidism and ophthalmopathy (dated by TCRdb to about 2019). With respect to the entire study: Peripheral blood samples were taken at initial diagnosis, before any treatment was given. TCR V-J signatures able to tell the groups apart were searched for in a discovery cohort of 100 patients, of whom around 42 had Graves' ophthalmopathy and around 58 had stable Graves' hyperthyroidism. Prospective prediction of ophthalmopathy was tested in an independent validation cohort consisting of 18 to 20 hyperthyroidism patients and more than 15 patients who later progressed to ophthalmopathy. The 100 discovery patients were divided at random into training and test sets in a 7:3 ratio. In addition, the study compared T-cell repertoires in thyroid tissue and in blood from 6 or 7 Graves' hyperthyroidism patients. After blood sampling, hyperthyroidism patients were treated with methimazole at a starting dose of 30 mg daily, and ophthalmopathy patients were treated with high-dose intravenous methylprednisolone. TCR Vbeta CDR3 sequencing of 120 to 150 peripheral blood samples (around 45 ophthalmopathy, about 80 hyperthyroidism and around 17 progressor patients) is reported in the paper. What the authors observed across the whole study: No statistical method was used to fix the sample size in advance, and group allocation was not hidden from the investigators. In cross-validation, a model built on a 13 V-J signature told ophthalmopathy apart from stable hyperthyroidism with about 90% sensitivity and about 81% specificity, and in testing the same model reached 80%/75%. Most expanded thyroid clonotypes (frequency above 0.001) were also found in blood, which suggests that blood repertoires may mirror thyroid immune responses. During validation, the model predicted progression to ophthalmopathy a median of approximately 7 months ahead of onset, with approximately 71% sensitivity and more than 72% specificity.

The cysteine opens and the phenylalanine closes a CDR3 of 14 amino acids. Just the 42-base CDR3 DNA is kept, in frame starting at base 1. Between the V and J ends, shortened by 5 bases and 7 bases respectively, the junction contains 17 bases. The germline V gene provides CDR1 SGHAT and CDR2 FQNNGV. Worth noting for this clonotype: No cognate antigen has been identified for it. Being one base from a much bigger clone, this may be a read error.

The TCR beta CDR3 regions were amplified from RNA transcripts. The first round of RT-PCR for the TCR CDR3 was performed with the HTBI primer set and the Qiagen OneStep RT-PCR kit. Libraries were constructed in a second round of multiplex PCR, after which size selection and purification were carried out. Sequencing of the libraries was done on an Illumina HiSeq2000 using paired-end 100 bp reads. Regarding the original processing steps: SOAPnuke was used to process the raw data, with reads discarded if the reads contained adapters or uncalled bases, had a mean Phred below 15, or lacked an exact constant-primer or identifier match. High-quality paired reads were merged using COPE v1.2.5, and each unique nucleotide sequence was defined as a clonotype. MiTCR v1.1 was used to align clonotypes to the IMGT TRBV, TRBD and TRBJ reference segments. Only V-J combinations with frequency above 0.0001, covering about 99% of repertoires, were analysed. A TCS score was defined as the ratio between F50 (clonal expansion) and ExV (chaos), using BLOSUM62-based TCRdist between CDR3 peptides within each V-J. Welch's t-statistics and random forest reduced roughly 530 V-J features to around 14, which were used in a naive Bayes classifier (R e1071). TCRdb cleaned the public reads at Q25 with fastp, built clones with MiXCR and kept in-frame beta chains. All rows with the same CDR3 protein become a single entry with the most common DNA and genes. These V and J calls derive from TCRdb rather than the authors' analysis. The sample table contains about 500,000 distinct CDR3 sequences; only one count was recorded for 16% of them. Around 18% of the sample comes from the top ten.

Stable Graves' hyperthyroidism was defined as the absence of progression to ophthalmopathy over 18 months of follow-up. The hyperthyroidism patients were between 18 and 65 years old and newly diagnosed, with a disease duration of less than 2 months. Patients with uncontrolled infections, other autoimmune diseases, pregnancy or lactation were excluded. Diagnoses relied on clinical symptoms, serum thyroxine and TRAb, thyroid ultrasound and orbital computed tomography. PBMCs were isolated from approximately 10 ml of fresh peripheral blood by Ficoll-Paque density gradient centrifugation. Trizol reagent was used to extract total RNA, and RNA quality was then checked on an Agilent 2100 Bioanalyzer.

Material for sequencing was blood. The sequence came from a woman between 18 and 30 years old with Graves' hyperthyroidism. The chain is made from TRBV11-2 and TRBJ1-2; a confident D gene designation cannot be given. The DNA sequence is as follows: TGTGCCAGCAGCCCGGACCAAGCTGTTGGTGGCTACACCTTC. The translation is CASSPDQAVGGYTF. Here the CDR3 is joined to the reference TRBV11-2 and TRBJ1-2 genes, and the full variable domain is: EAGVAQSPRYKIIEKRQSVAFWCNPISGHATLYWYQQILGQGPKLLIQFQNNGVVDDSQLPKDRFSAERLKGVDSTLKIQPAKLEDSAVYLCASSPDQAVGGYTFGSGTRLTVV.